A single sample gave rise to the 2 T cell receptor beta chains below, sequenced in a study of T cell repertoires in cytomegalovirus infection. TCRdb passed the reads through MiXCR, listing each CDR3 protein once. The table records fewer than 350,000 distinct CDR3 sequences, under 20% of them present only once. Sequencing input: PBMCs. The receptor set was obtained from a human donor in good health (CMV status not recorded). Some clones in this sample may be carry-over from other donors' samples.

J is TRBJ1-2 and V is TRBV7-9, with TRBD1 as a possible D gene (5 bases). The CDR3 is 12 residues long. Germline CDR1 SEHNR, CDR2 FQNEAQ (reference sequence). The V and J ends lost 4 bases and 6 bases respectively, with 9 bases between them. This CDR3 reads CASSYQGNGYTF. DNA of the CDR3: TGTGCCAGCAGCTATCAGGGAAATGGCTACACCTTC.

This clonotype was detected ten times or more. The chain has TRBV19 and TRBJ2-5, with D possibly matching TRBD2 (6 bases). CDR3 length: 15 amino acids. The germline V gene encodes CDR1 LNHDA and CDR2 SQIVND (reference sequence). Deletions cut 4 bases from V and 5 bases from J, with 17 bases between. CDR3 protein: CASSTQDARGETQYF. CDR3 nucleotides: TGTGCCAGTAGTACACAGGACGCCCGGGGGGAGACCCAGTACTTC.